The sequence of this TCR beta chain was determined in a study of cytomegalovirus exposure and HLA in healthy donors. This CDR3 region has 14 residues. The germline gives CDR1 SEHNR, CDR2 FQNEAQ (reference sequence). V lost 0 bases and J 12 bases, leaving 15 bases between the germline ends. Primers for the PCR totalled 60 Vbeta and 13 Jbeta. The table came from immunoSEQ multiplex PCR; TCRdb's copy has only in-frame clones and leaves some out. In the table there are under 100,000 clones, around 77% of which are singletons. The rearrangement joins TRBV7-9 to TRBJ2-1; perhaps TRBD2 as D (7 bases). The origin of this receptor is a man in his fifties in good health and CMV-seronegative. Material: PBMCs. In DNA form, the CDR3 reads TGTGCCAGCAGCTTAGCGGCGGGGGCCCGCGCGCAGTTCTTC. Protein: CASSLAAGARAQFF.